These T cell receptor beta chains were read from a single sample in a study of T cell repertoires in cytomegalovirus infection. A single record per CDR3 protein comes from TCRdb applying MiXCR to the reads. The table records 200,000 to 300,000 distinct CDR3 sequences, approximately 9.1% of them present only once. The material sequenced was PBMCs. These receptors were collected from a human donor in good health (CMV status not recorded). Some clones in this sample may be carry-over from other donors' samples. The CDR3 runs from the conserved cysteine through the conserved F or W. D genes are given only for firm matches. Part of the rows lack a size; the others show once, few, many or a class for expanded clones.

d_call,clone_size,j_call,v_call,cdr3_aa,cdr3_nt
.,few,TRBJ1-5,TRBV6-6,CASSDGQVPNQPQHF,TGTGCCAGCAGTGACGGGCAGGTCCCGAATCAGCCCCAGCATTTT
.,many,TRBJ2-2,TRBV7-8,CASSFDAVAGNTGELFF,TGTGCCAGCAGCTTTGACGCAGTCGCGGGGAACACCGGGGAGCTGTTTTTT
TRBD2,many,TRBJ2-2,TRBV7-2,CASSFSGGRDSGELFF,TGTGCCAGCAGCTTCAGCGGCGGGAGGGATTCCGGGGAGCTGTTTTTT
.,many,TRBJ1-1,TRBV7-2,CASSLASGVTEAFF,TGTGCCAGCAGCTTAGCGAGTGGGGTCACTGAAGCTTTCTTT
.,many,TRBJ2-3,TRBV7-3,CASSFSGQRTDTQYF,TGTGCCAGCAGCTTCTCGGGTCAGCGCACAGATACGCAGTATTTT
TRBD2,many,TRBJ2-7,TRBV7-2,CASSFSELASSYEQYF,TGTGCCAGCAGCTTCTCCGAACTAGCGAGCTCCTACGAGCAGTACTTC
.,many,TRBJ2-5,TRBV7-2,CASSPKETQYF,TGTGCCAGCAGCCCCAAAGAGACCCAGTACTTC
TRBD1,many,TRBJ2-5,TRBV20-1,CSARDRDRGGETQYF,TGCAGTGCTAGAGATAGGGACAGGGGAGGAGAGACCCAGTACTTC
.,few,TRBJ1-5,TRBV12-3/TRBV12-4,CASSWENQPQHF,TGTGCCAGCAGTTGGGAGAATCAGCCCCAGCATTTT
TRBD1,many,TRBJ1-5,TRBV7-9,CASSPIPWTGSVSNQPQHF,TGTGCCAGCAGCCCTATACCTTGGACAGGGTCGGTGAGCAATCAGCCCCAGCATTTT
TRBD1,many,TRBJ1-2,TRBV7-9,CASSQQAGTASYGYTF,TGTGCCAGCAGCCAACAAGCCGGGACAGCTTCCTATGGCTACACCTTC
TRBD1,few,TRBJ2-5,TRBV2,CASSFSTGGGKTQYF,TGTGCCAGCAGTTTTTCGACAGGGGGTGGCAAGACCCAGTACTTC
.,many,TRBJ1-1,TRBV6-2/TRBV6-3,CASTKRSAMNTEAFF,TGTGCCAGCACCAAAAGGAGTGCAATGAACACTGAAGCTTTCTTT
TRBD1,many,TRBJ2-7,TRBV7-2,CASSSDRGLNEQYF,TGTGCCAGCAGCTCCGACAGGGGGCTCAACGAGCAGTACTTC
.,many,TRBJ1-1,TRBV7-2,CASSLFIGRNTEAFF,TGTGCCAGCAGCTTATTTATTGGCAGGAACACTGAAGCTTTCTTT
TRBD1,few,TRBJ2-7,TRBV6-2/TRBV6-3,CASSKGQGYEQYF,TGTGCCAGCAGTAAGGGACAGGGGTACGAGCAGTACTTC
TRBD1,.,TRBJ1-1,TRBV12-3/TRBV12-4,CASCNPGDRGRNTEAFF,TGTGCCAGCTGTAACCCCGGGGACAGGGGTAGGAACACTGAAGCTTTCTTT
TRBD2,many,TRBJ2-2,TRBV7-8,CASSLGGWGELFF,TGTGCCAGCAGCTTGGGGGGGTGGGGGGAGCTGTTTTTT
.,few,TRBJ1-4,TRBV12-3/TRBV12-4,CASSLGGLNEKLFF,TGTGCCAGCAGTTTAGGAGGGTTAAATGAAAAACTGTTTTTT
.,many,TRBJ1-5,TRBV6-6,CASRAGGSNQPQHF,TGTGCCAGCAGGGCAGGTGGCAGCAATCAGCCCCAGCATTTT
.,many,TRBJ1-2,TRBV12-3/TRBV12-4,CASSRQESYGYTF,TGTGCCAGCAGCCGACAGGAATCCTATGGCTACACCTTC
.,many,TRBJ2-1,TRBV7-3,CASSPIRLVGGYNEQFF,TGTGCCAGCAGCCCGATACGACTAGTGGGGGGTTACAATGAGCAGTTCTTC
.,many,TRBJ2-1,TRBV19,CASSISSGAPKQFF,TGTGCCAGTAGTATTTCGTCAGGGGCGCCCAAGCAGTTCTTC
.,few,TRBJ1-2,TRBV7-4,CASSLNAGDGYTF,TGTGCCAGCAGCCTGAATGCAGGGGACGGCTACACCTTC
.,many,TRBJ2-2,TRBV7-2,CASSPRAGSSTGELFF,TGTGCCAGCAGCCCCCGGGCAGGGTCAAGCACCGGGGAGCTGTTTTTT
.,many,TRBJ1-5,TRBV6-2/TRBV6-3,CASRPGPNQPQHF,TGTGCCAGCAGACCGGGACCCAATCAGCCCCAGCATTTT
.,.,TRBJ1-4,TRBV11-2,CASSRQRLGNEKLFF,TGTGCCAGCAGCCGTCAGCGCCTTGGTAATGAAAAACTGTTTTTT
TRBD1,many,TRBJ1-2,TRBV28,CASSLGDSHYGYTF,TGTGCCAGCAGTTTAGGGGACAGTCACTATGGCTACACCTTC
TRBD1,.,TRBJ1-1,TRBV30,CAWSVKFLGQGGEAFF,TGTGCCTGGAGTGTGAAATTTTTGGGACAGGGAGGTGAAGCTTTCTTT
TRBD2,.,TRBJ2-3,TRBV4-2,CASSHGLEADTQYF,TGTGCCAGCAGCCACGGACTAGAGGCAGATACGCAGTATTTT
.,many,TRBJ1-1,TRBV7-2,CASSLAVQGFEAFF,TGTGCCAGCAGCTTAGCGGTGCAGGGGTTTGAAGCTTTCTTT
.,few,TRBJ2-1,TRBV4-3,CASSQDGRGMSSYNEQFF,TGCGCCAGCAGCCAAGATGGCCGGGGAATGAGCTCCTACAATGAGCAGTTCTTC
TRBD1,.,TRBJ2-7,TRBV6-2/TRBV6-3,CASSYGTVIPYEQYF,TGTGCCAGCAGTTACGGGACAGTGATTCCATACGAGCAGTACTTC
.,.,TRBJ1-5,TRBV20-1,CSAPLGGEAQPQHF,TGCAGTGCCCCCTTGGGGGGGGAGGCTCAGCCCCAGCATTTT
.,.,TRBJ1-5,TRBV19,CASSDGLYSNQPQHF,TGTGCCAGTAGCGACGGACTTTATAGCAATCAGCCCCAGCATTTT
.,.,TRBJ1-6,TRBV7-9,CASSLGAGDGNSPLHF,TGTGCCAGCAGCTTAGGGGCTGGGGATGGAAATTCACCCCTCCACTTT
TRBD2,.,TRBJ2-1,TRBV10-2,CASGTSGRGEQFF,TGCGCCAGCGGGACTAGCGGGAGAGGGGAGCAGTTCTTC
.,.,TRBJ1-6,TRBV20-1,CSAPPSGAYNSPLHF,TGCAGTGCCCCCCCGAGCGGGGCCTATAATTCACCCCTCCACTTT
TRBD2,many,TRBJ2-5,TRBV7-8,CASSSSGGIQETQYF,TGTGCCAGCAGCTCGAGCGGGGGGATTCAAGAGACCCAGTACTTC
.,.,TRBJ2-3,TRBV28,CASSLTNTQYF,TGTGCCAGCAGTTTAACGAATACGCAGTATTTT
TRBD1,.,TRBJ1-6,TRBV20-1,CSARPIQGAARNSPLHF,TGCAGTGCTAGACCCATACAGGGGGCCGCGAGGAATTCACCCCTCCACTTT
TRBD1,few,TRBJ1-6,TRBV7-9,CASSLTRGPTPNSPLHF,TGTGCCAGCAGCTTAACCAGGGGGCCTACTCCAAATTCACCCCTCCACTTT
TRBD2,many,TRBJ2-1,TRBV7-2,CASSSRLAGNEQFF,TGTGCCAGCAGCTCTCGACTAGCGGGGAATGAGCAGTTCTTC
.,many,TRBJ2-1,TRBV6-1,CASSPSGAEQFF,TGTGCCAGCAGCCCTAGTGGGGCTGAGCAGTTCTTC
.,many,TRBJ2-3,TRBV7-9,CASSLASGMWTQYF,TGTGCCAGCAGCCTAGCCTCAGGGATGTGGACGCAGTATTTT
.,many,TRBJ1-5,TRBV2,CASSDQVIMSNQPQHF,TGTGCCAGCAGTGATCAGGTCATAATGAGCAATCAGCCCCAGCATTTT
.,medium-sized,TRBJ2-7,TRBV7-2,CASSHRGPYEQYF,TGTGCCAGCAGCCACCGTGGGCCCTACGAGCAGTACTTC
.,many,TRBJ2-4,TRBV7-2,CASSLVRDRNIQYF,TGTGCCAGCAGCTTAGTACGAGACAGAAACATTCAGTACTTC
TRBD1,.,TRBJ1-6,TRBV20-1,CSARDGTGGTPLHF,TGCAGTGCTAGAGACGGGACAGGGGGCACACCCCTCCACTTT
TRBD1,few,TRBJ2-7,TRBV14,CASSPTGDTPPYEQYF,TGTGCCAGCAGCCCGACAGGGGATACCCCCCCCTACGAGCAGTACTTC
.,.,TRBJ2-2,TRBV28,CASSSVGVGTGELFF,TGTGCCAGCAGTTCCGTAGGAGTTGGCACCGGGGAGCTGTTTTTT